Listed below are T cell receptor beta chains from one sample, sequenced in a study of T cells in Graves' hyperthyroidism and ophthalmopathy. TCRdb re-called the multiplex PCR reads with MiXCR, one entry per CDR3 protein. The data contain 600,000 to 650,000 distinct CDR3 sequences, under 25% of them singletons. The material sequenced was blood. These receptors were obtained from a man aged 25-40 years with Graves' ophthalmopathy. CDR3s include the opening cysteine and the closing phenylalanine or tryptophan. Each record gives: CDR3 protein, CDR3 DNA, D gene, V gene, J gene, clone size. The D gene is left open where the match is weak. Size tells how often a clone was seen (once, few, many) or the class of an expanded clone, and some rows leave it out.

CDR3 protein: CATSDPTSGRTNEQFF
CDR3 DNA: TGTGCCACCAGTGATCCGACTAGCGGGAGGACCAATGAGCAGTTCTTC
D gene: TRBD2
V gene: TRBV24-1
J gene: TRBJ2-1
clone size: few

CDR3 protein: CSARDTGRKEAFF
CDR3 DNA: TGCAGTGCTAGAGATACCGGACGGAAAGAGGCTTTCTTT
D gene: -
V gene: TRBV20-1
J gene: TRBJ1-1
clone size: few

CDR3 protein: CASSAGTANPYGYTF
CDR3 DNA: TGTGCCAGCAGCGCCGGGACAGCTAACCCCTATGGCTACACCTTC
D gene: TRBD1
V gene: TRBV7-9
J gene: TRBJ1-2
clone size: -

CDR3 protein: CASSPGQEGNTIYF
CDR3 DNA: TGTGCCAGCAGCCCGGGACAGGAAGGAAACACCATATATTTT
D gene: TRBD1
V gene: TRBV7-3
J gene: TRBJ1-3
clone size: few

CDR3 protein: CASSYSMGTASTDTQYF
CDR3 DNA: TGTGCCAGCAGTTACTCGATGGGGACAGCAAGCACAGATACGCAGTATTTT
D gene: TRBD1
V gene: TRBV6-6
J gene: TRBJ2-3
clone size: few

CDR3 protein: CASSFWASGSYNEQFF
CDR3 DNA: TGTGCCAGCAGCTTTTGGGCTAGCGGGAGCTACAATGAGCAGTTCTTC
D gene: TRBD2
V gene: TRBV7-9
J gene: TRBJ2-1
clone size: -

CDR3 protein: CASSRREDPRDTGELFF
CDR3 DNA: TGTGCCAGCAGCCGTAGAGAGGACCCCAGGGACACCGGGGAGCTGTTTTTT
D gene: -
V gene: TRBV9
J gene: TRBJ2-2
clone size: few

CDR3 protein: CASSRLADGASYEQYF
CDR3 DNA: TGTGCCAGCAGCCGTCTAGCGGATGGGGCCTCCTACGAGCAGTACTTC
D gene: TRBD2
V gene: TRBV13
J gene: TRBJ2-7
clone size: few

CDR3 protein: CASSQTRWTGGGMDYGYTF
CDR3 DNA: TGCGCCAGCAGCCAAACAAGATGGACAGGGGGCGGAATGGACTATGGCTACACCTTC
D gene: TRBD1
V gene: TRBV4-1
J gene: TRBJ1-2
clone size: -

CDR3 protein: CASSLSRTGGNQPQHF
CDR3 DNA: TGTGCCAGCAGTTTATCTCGGACAGGGGGTAATCAGCCCCAGCATTTT
D gene: TRBD1
V gene: TRBV27
J gene: TRBJ1-5
clone size: many

CDR3 protein: CASPGTGGNTDTQYF
CDR3 DNA: TGTGCCAGTCCCGGGACAGGGGGGAACACAGATACGCAGTATTTT
D gene: TRBD1
V gene: TRBV2
J gene: TRBJ2-3
clone size: few

CDR3 protein: CASSRSREETQYF
CDR3 DNA: TGCGCCAGCAGTCGATCCAGGGAAGAGACCCAGTACTTC
D gene: -
V gene: TRBV5-1
J gene: TRBJ2-5
clone size: -

CDR3 protein: CASSLAWVLAGVRYEQYF
CDR3 DNA: TGTGCCAGCAGCTTAGCGTGGGTACTAGCGGGAGTAAGGTACGAGCAGTACTTC
D gene: TRBD2
V gene: TRBV7-2
J gene: TRBJ2-7
clone size: many

CDR3 protein: CASSQGVGSGTQYF
CDR3 DNA: TGTGCCAGCAGCCAAGGAGTCGGGAGTGGGACCCAGTACTTC
D gene: -
V gene: TRBV3-1
J gene: TRBJ2-5
clone size: few

CDR3 protein: CSVRGREKLFF
CDR3 DNA: TGCAGCGTTCGGGGACGGGAAAAACTGTTTTTT
D gene: -
V gene: TRBV29-1
J gene: TRBJ1-4
clone size: few

CDR3 protein: CASSHYRTTNEKLFF
CDR3 DNA: TGCGCCAGCAGCCACTACAGGACAACTAATGAAAAACTGTTTTTT
D gene: -
V gene: TRBV4-3
J gene: TRBJ1-4
clone size: -

CDR3 protein: CASSLGQISAVQYF
CDR3 DNA: TGCGCCAGCAGCTTGGGACAGATTTCAGCGGTGCAGTACTTC
D gene: -
V gene: TRBV5-1
J gene: TRBJ2-7
clone size: -

CDR3 protein: CSAEGGSDTYEKLFF
CDR3 DNA: TGCAGTGCGGAGGGAGGATCGGACACCTATGAAAAACTGTTTTTT
D gene: -
V gene: TRBV20-1
J gene: TRBJ1-4
clone size: -

CDR3 protein: CASSLLSGRSNEQFF
CDR3 DNA: TGTGCCAGCAGCTTACTAAGCGGGAGGAGCAATGAGCAGTTCTTC
D gene: TRBD2
V gene: TRBV7-9
J gene: TRBJ2-1
clone size: -

CDR3 protein: CAIGKTGSNEKLFF
CDR3 DNA: TGTGCCATCGGGAAGACAGGGTCTAATGAAAAACTGTTTTTT
D gene: TRBD1
V gene: TRBV10-3
J gene: TRBJ1-4
clone size: few

CDR3 protein: CASSLEGTYSTDTQYF
CDR3 DNA: TGTGCCAGCAGCTTGGAGGGGACGTATAGCACAGATACGCAGTATTTT
D gene: -
V gene: TRBV5-6
J gene: TRBJ2-3
clone size: many

CDR3 protein: CASSTLPGQGAANYGYTF
CDR3 DNA: TGTGCCAGTAGTACCCTCCCGGGACAGGGGGCAGCTAACTATGGCTACACCTTC
D gene: TRBD1
V gene: TRBV19
J gene: TRBJ1-2
clone size: -

CDR3 protein: CASSARRGARTDTQYF
CDR3 DNA: TGTGCCAGCAGCGCCCGAAGAGGGGCCCGCACAGATACGCAGTATTTT
D gene: -
V gene: TRBV11-2
J gene: TRBJ2-3
clone size: few

CDR3 protein: CASSSPSSGRSNEQFF
CDR3 DNA: TGTGCCAGCAGTTCACCTTCTAGCGGGAGGTCCAATGAGCAGTTCTTC
D gene: TRBD2
V gene: TRBV28
J gene: TRBJ2-1
clone size: many

CDR3 protein: CASSHIESYEQYF
CDR3 DNA: TGCGCCAGCAGCCATATCGAGTCCTACGAGCAGTACTTC
D gene: -
V gene: TRBV4-1
J gene: TRBJ2-7
clone size: few

CDR3 protein: CASSSTQTGVGTDTQYF
CDR3 DNA: TGTGCCAGCAGTTCGACCCAGACAGGGGTTGGCACAGATACGCAGTATTTT
D gene: TRBD1
V gene: TRBV28
J gene: TRBJ2-3
clone size: -